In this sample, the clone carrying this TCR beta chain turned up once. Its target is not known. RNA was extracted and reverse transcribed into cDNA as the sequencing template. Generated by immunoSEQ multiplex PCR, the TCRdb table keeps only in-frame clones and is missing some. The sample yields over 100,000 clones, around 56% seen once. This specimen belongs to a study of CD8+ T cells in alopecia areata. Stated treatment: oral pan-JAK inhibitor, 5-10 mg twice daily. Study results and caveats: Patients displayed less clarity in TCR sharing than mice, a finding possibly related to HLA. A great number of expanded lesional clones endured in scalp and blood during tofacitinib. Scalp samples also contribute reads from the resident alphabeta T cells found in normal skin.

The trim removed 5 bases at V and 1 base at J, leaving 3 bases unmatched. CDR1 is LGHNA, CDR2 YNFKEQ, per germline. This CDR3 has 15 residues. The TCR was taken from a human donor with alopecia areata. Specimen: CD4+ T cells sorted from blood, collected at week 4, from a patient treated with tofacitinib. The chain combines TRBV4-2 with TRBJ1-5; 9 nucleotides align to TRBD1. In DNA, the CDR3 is TGTGCCAGCAGCTGGGACAGGGAGAGCAATCAGCCCCAGCATTTT. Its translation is CASSWDRESNQPQHF.